This T cell receptor beta chain was obtained from a study of response to subunit inactivated influenza vaccine. General observations from the study: That few new T cells are recruited by each seasonal influenza vaccination was the authors' suggestion.

Germline CDR1 is LGHDT and CDR2 is YNNKEL (reference sequence). Trimming took 1 base from V and 5 from J; bases not matched to a gene: 13. This CDR3 is built from 17 residues. In regard to this clonotype: Its antigen is not known.

TCRdb redid the calling of the RT-PCR reads with MiXCR, one entry per CDR3 protein. This table has 650,000 to 800,000 distinct CDR3 sequences, approximately 13% appearing once. This receptor was identified in a man aged 50 or older who received an inactivated influenza vaccine. The chain joins TRBV3-1 to TRBJ2-5; 7 nucleotides line up with TRBD2. Material: PBMCs from blood, obtained approximately 15 days before vaccination. CDR3 DNA: TGTGCCAGCAGCCAAGGGGGGGGGTTTTTGCTCGGGGAGACCCAGTACTTC. It specifies CASSQGGGFLLGETQYF.